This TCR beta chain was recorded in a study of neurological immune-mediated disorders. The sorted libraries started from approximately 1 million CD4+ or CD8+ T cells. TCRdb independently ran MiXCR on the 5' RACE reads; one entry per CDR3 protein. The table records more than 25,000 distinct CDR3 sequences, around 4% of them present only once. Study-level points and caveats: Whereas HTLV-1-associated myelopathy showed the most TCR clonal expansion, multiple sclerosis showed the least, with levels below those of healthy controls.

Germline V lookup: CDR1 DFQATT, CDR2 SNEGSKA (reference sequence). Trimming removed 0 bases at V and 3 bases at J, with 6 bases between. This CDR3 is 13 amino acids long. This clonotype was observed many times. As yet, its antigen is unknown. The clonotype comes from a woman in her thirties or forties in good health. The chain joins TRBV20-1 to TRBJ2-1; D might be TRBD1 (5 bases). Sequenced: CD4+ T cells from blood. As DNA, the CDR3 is TGCAGTGCTAGAGACCAGGGCTACAATGAGCAGTTCTTC. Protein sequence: CSARDQGYNEQFF.